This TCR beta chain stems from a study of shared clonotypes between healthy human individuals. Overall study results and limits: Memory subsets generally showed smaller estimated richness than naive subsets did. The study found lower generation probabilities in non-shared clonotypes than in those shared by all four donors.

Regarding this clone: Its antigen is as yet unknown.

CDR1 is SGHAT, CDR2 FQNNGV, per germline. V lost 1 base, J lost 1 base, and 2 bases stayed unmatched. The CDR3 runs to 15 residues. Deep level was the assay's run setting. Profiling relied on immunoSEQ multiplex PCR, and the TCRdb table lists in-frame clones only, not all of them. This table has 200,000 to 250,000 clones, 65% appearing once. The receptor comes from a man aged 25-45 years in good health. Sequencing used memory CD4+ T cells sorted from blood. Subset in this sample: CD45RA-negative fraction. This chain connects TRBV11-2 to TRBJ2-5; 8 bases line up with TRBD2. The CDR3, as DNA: TGTGCCAGCAGCTTAGGACTAGCGCCCCAAGAGACCCAGTACTTC. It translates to CASSLGLAPQETQYF.